These 15 T cell receptor beta chains originate from one sample sequenced in a study of CD8+CD57+ T cells in acquired aplastic anemia. Genomic DNA constituted the template upon which TCR beta VDJ and CDR3 profiling was performed. TCRdb redid the calling of the reads with MiXCR, one entry per CDR3 protein. The table includes fewer than 80,000 distinct CDR3 sequences, roughly 70% detected once. CD8+CD57+ cell expansion, shown by flow cytometry, had occurred in the patients selected for sequencing. Sequencing input: sorted CD4+, CD8+, or CD8+CD57+ T cells (not recorded which) from PBMCs. The origin of the receptors is a human donor with aplastic anemia.

This clonotype was seen once. This rearrangement joins TRBV19 to TRBJ2-3, with TRBD1 identical over 9 bases. Germline V lookup: CDR1 LNHDA, CDR2 SQIVND (reference sequence). The ends lost 4 bases at V and 6 bases at J; junction bases unmatched: 8. The CDR3 loop spans 15 amino acids. The CDR3 DNA sequence: TGTGCCAGTAGTAGGGACAGGGAAGGGTCGGATACGCAGTATTTT. It is translated as CASSRDREGSDTQYF.

J is TRBJ2-5 and V is TRBV19; D is undetermined. CDR3 size: 14 residues. The germline V gene has CDR1 LNHDA and CDR2 SQIVND (reference sequence). Trimming cost V 6 bases and J 3 bases, with 14 bases left between them. The CDR3 sequence: CASSPGAREETQYF. For the CDR3, the DNA is TGTGCCAGTAGCCCCGGAGCCCGAGAAGAGACCCAGTACTTC.

V gene TRBV20-1 combines with J gene TRBJ1-1, with D possibly being TRBD1 (5 bases). Germline V gives CDR1 DFQATT, CDR2 SNEGSKA (reference sequence). This CDR3 is 13 amino acids long. The V gene lost 4 bases and the J gene lost 1 base, with 10 bases spanning the gap. The CDR3 DNA follows: TGCAGTGCTATCCGCAGGGCGAACACTGAAGCTTTCTTT. Protein product: CSAIRRANTEAFF.

The chain employs TRBV12-3 or TRBV12-4 and TRBJ1-4, with a tentative D call TRBD1 (6 bases). V was shortened by 7 bases and J by 5 bases, with 14 bases between the two germline ends. The CDR3 contains 14 residues. CDR3 coding DNA: TGTGCCAGCACCCGGACGGACAGAAATGAAAAACTGTTTTTT. Translated: CASTRTDRNEKLFF.

The chain employs TRBV12-3 or TRBV12-4 and TRBJ1-6; no reliable D call. The V end lost 4 bases, the J end lost 8 bases, and 18 bases lay between the germline ends. The CDR3 covers 16 residues. CDR3 loop: CASSYFLRHPDSPLHF. The CDR3 coding sequence is TGTGCCAGCAGTTACTTTCTTAGGCATCCCGATTCACCCCTCCACTTT.

V is TRBV6-2 or TRBV6-3 and J is TRBJ2-1; D is perhaps TRBD1 (6 bases). This CDR3 is 15 amino acids long. Germline assignment: CDR1 MNHEY and CDR2 SVGEGT. Trimming left V 6 bases short and J 2 bases short, with 14 bases between. CDR3 sequence reads: CASSMPGEAYNEQFF. The CDR3, as DNA: TGTGCCAGCAGCATGCCAGGGGAAGCCTACAATGAGCAGTTCTTC.

This clonotype was seen just once. The gene calls are TRBV11-2 and TRBJ2-5, with D perhaps matching TRBD1 (5 bases). In germline, CDR1 is SGHAT, CDR2 FQNNGV. The CDR3 contains 14 residues. V gave up 3 bases and J gave up 5 bases, with 13 bases separating them. The CDR3 loop is CASSFSDSGETQYF. CDR3 nucleotide sequence: TGTGCCAGCAGCTTCTCCGACAGTGGCGAGACCCAGTACTTC.

The CDR3 nucleotides are TGTGCCAGCAGCCCAGATGAGCAGTACTTC. This codes for CASSPDEQYF. This rearrangement joins TRBV7-8 to TRBJ2-7; D unresolved. Per germline, CDR1 SGHVS and CDR2 FQNEAQ. Trimming removed 5 bases at V and 7 bases at J, with 6 bases between. The CDR3 extends over 10 amino acids.

V is TRBV7-2 and J is TRBJ2-7, with 9 positions matching TRBD2. This CDR3 has 11 amino acids. Germline trimming cut 4 bases from V and 9 bases from J; bases unmatched to any gene: 1. The germline gives CDR1 SGHTA, CDR2 FQGNSA. The CDR3 is CASSSTSGQYF. In DNA, the CDR3 is TGTGCCAGCAGCTCGACTAGCGGGCAGTACTTC.

The chain has TRBV6-1 and TRBJ2-7; the D is unclear. Germline V lookup: CDR1 MNHNS, CDR2 SASEGT. The CDR3 totals 14 residues. Trimming took 6 bases from V and 1 from J, leaving 13 bases between them. CDR3 protein: CASSSFLRSYEQYF. DNA of the CDR3: TGTGCCAGCAGCTCCTTTTTAAGGTCCTACGAGCAGTACTTC.

V gene TRBV24-1 combines with J gene TRBJ1-2; unclear D gene. CDR1 is KGHDR, CDR2 SFDVKD, per germline. There are 13 residues in the CDR3. The V end was cut by 5 bases, the J end by 2 bases, with 8 bases between. The DNA for the CDR3 is TGTGCCACCAGTGGACCAAGAAACTATGGCTACACCTTC. Translated, it gives CATSGPRNYGYTF.

The gene calls are TRBV4-2 and TRBJ2-7; TRBD2 matches at 8 bases. This CDR3 is 16 amino acids long. Germline loops: CDR1 LGHNA, CDR2 YNFKEQ. V was clipped by 5 bases and J by 3 bases; unmatched bases: 12. CDR3 region: CASSVVPAGAFYEQYF. The CDR3 nucleotides read TGTGCCAGCAGCGTAGTGCCAGCGGGAGCCTTCTACGAGCAGTACTTC.

On this clonotype itself: A much larger clone lies one base from this, so it may be a read error. The V and J genes are TRBV20-1 and TRBJ2-7; D might be TRBD1 (5 bases). The ends were cut back, 1 base at V and 4 bases at J, with 23 bases in the middle. Germline loops: CDR1 DFQATT, CDR2 SNEGSKA (reference sequence). The CDR3 is made up of 17 amino acids. DNA of the CDR3: TGCAGTGCTAGAGTTAGATATGGTGGACAAGGAAGTTACGAGCAGTACTTC. It specifies CSARVRYGGQGSYEQYF.

The chain has TRBV2 and TRBJ1-2; TRBD1 aligns across 7 bases. The CDR3 runs 12 residues. The ends lost 5 bases at V and 8 bases at J; junction bases unmatched: 5. Germline CDR1 and CDR2: SNHLY and FYNNEI. The CDR3 DNA reads TGTGCCAGCAGTTTCGACAGGGACGGCTACACCTTC. It is translated as CASSFDRDGYTF.

V is TRBV20-1 and J is TRBJ2-5; 9 bases map to TRBD2. The CDR3 consists of 14 residues. The V gene's germline CDR1 is DFQATT and CDR2 SNEGSKA (reference sequence). V shed 1 base, J shed 2 bases, and the junction held 2 bases outside the gene matches. This chain's CDR3 is CSARGLAVQETQYF. Here the CDR3 DNA reads TGCAGTGCTAGAGGACTAGCGGTACAAGAGACCCAGTACTTC.